The 5 T cell receptor beta chains listed next were all sequenced from one sample in a study of blood T cell repertoires in COVID-19. Sequencing used immunoSEQ multiplex PCR; TCRdb keeps in-frame clones, though not all of them. Here the sample spans about 200,000 clones, approximately 83% being singletons. The sequencing sample was made of PBMCs or T cells enriched from blood (not recorded which). The source of these receptors is a man aged 35-49 years who had recovered from COVID-19.

V usage is TRBV9 and J usage is TRBJ2-1, with 9 bases aligning to TRBD2. The CDR3 has 16 amino acids. Germline V gives CDR1 SGDLS, CDR2 YYNGEE. The J segment lost 4 bases and the V segment lost 4 bases, leaving 9 bases of the junction unmatched. The CDR3 DNA reads as TGTGCCAGCAGCCTTGCGGGTAGCGGGGGTTACAATGAGCAGTTCTTC. The encoded protein is CASSLAGSGGYNEQFF.

The genes are TRBV7-9 and TRBJ1-1, with D possibly being TRBD1 (6 bases). The CDR3 covers 14 residues. The V and J ends lost 4 bases and 0 bases respectively, with 9 bases between them. Germline CDR1 SEHNR, CDR2 FQNEAQ (reference sequence). CDR3 amino acids: CASSSGGMNTEAFF. The CDR3 region has the DNA TGTGCCAGCAGCTCGGGGGGCATGAACACTGAAGCTTTCTTT.

V and J are TRBV5-1 and TRBJ1-3, with a weak D call TRBD1 (6 bases). The V end was cut by 5 bases, the J end by 4 bases, with 19 bases between. The CDR3 runs to 16 residues. The germline V gene encodes CDR1 SGHRS and CDR2 YFSETQ. The CDR3 loop reads CASSEFNTGFGNTIYF. CDR3 sequence (DNA): TGCGCCAGCAGTGAATTTAATACAGGGTTCGGAAACACCATATATTTT.

The gene calls are TRBV3-1 (or the pseudogene TRBV3-2) and TRBJ2-7; unclear D gene. This CDR3 is 15 amino acids long. The germline gives CDR1 LGHDT, CDR2 YNNKEL (reference sequence). V lost 0 bases to trimming and J lost 5 bases, with 14 bases between them. CDR3 sequence: CASSQDGGSSHEQYF. DNA of the CDR3: TGTGCCAGCAGCCAAGATGGCGGCTCGAGCCACGAGCAGTACTTC.

The CDR3 DNA sequence: TGTGCCAGCAGCTTGGAACAAACCTACGAGCAGTACTTC. Its translation is CASSLEQTYEQYF. V gene TRBV5-5 combines with J gene TRBJ2-7; no definite D call. With 0 bases removed from V and 2 bases from J, the gap between germline ends came to 6 bases. Per the germline V gene, CDR1 is SGHKS and CDR2 is YYEKEE (reference sequence). This CDR3 region has 13 residues.